These T cell receptor beta chains were read from a single sample in a study of shared clonotypes between healthy human individuals. TCRdb's table, derived via immunoSEQ multiplex PCR, lists solely in-frame clones and lacks some. The sample lists some 2.1 million clones, approximately 94% seen once, with around 1.1% in the top ten. Sequencing was carried out using naive CD8+ T cells sorted from blood. The receptor source for this set is a man aged 18-30 years in good health. Both conserved end residues are part of each CDR3. The D gene is left open where the match is weak. Part of the rows lack a size; the others show once, few, many or a class for expanded clones.

-	TRBV28	TRBJ2-3	-	TGTGCCAGCAGTTTATCGGCCGCCTTGGGGGATACGCAGTATTTT	CASSLSAALGDTQYF
-	TRBV19	TRBJ2-7	-	TGTGCCAGTAGCCCCACGACAGGAGCCTACGAGCAGTACTTC	CASSPTTGAYEQYF
-	TRBV28	TRBJ2-5	-	TGTGCCAGCAGTTTACCCTATAGCGTCGGGGACGAGACCCAGTACTTC	CASSLPYSVGDETQYF
TRBD1	TRBV6-1	TRBJ1-1	-	TGTGCCAGCAGTGAAGCTTACTATACAGGGACAGCTGAAGCTTTCTTT	CASSEAYYTGTAEAFF
-	TRBV7-9	TRBJ1-4	-	TGTGCCAGCAGCTTATTGGATGCTAATGAAAAACTGTTTTTT	CASSLLDANEKLFF
TRBD1	TRBV4-3	TRBJ2-7	-	TGCGCCAGCAGCCCAGGGGGCTTGGTCTACGAGCAGTACTTC	CASSPGGLVYEQYF
-	TRBV27	TRBJ2-3	-	TGTGCCAGCCGCCAGGCGGGCACAGATACGCAGTATTTT	CASRQAGTDTQYF
TRBD1	TRBV9	TRBJ2-7	-	TGTGCCAGCAGCGTAGGACAGGGGGAAACCTACGAGCAGTACTTC	CASSVGQGETYEQYF
-	TRBV29-1	TRBJ2-1	-	TGCAGCGTTGAACAAGACAGGACCTACTACAATGAGCAGTTCTTC	CSVEQDRTYYNEQFF
-	TRBV7-9	TRBJ2-7	-	TGTGCCAGCAGCAGTACAGGGACTACTTCCCACGAGCAGTACTTC	CASSSTGTTSHEQYF
-	TRBV10-2	TRBJ2-5	-	TGCGCCAGCAGTGAATTAGGGGCCAGACAAGAGACCCAGTACTTC	CASSELGARQETQYF
-	TRBV18	TRBJ1-2	-	TGTGCCAGCTCACCACCGGACTATGGCTACACCTTC	CASSPPDYGYTF
TRBD1	TRBV5-4	TRBJ1-1	once	TGTGCCAGCAGCTTGGGCGCCGGGACAGGGAACACTGAAGCTTTCTTT	CASSLGAGTGNTEAFF
-	TRBV7-2	TRBJ2-3	-	TGTGCCAGCAGCTTAGCCGGGGCCCCGGTAGATACGCAGTATTTT	CASSLAGAPVDTQYF
-	TRBV2	TRBJ2-7	-	TGTGCCAGCAGTGAAGTGGCTCTGCCCAACTACGAGCAGTACTTC	CASSEVALPNYEQYF
TRBD1	TRBV11-2	TRBJ1-1	-	TGTGCCAGCAGCTTACCCCAGACAGGGGGTAAGAACACTGAAGCTTTCTTT	CASSLPQTGGKNTEAFF
-	TRBV27	TRBJ2-7	-	TGTGCCAGCAGTTTGGCACTTTCCTACGAGCAGTACTTC	CASSLALSYEQYF
TRBD2	TRBV7-9	TRBJ2-3	-	TGTGCCAGCAGCAAGCGGACTAGCGGGGGAAGCACAGATACGCAGTATTTT	CASSKRTSGGSTDTQYF
TRBD2	TRBV6-6	TRBJ2-2	once	TGTGCCAGCAGCAACGGGGGGTCGGGCACCGGGGAGCTGTTTTTT	CASSNGGSGTGELFF
-	TRBV27	TRBJ2-6	-	TGTGCCAGCAGTCCCCTAGTCTCTGGGGCCAACGTCCTGACTTTC	CASSPLVSGANVLTF
TRBD1	TRBV6-5	TRBJ2-5	once	TGTGCCAGCAGACAGGGGGCGTTGGAGACCCAGTACTTC	CASRQGALETQYF
TRBD2	TRBV4-3	TRBJ2-5	-	TGCGCCAGCAGCCCGTTACTAGCGTTCCGAGAGACCCAGTACTTC	CASSPLLAFRETQYF
TRBD2	TRBV29-1	TRBJ2-3	-	TGCAGCTCGGTGGGGGAGCGGGGGGACCCCCTATACACAGATACGCAGTATTTT	CSSVGERGDPLYTDTQYF
-	TRBV11-2	TRBJ2-7	-	TGTGCCAGCAGCGCCCACAAATGGGGGGGCCCGTACGAGCAGTACTTC	CASSAHKWGGPYEQYF
TRBD1	TRBV2	TRBJ1-6	-	TGTGCCAGCACCACAGAGGCAGGGGGCCGTAATTCACCCCTCCACTTT	CASTTEAGGRNSPLHF
TRBD1	TRBV27	TRBJ2-1	-	TGTGCCAGCAGTCTGCGACAGGGCTCTGTAGAGCAGTTCTTC	CASSLRQGSVEQFF
-	TRBV6-6	TRBJ1-5	-	TGTGCCAGCAGTTACGCGACAGGAATCCAGCCCCAGCATTTT	CASSYATGIQPQHF
-	TRBV6-5	TRBJ2-7	-	TGTGCCAGCAGTTACTCGGGGGAGCAGTACTTC	CASSYSGEQYF
TRBD2	TRBV12-5	TRBJ2-5	-	TGTGCTAGTGGAACCTTCAGCGGGGCACAAGAGACCCAGTACTTC	CASGTFSGAQETQYF
-	TRBV27	TRBJ2-7	-	TGTGCCAGCAGTTTCGGTCGCCTAGGCGAGCAGTACTTC	CASSFGRLGEQYF
-	TRBV4-3	TRBJ2-3	-	TGCGCCAGCCCGACTTGCTACGGCAGGAGTGCTAGCACAGATACGCAGTATTTT	CASPTCYGRSASTDTQYF
-	TRBV4-1	TRBJ1-3	-	TGCGCCAGCAGCCTGTCCGTTAGCTCTGGAAACACCATATATTTT	CASSLSVSSGNTIYF
-	TRBV11-2	TRBJ1-6	-	TGTGCCAGCAGCTTAGTCTCAGATAATTCACCCCTCCACTTT	CASSLVSDNSPLHF
-	TRBV7-2	TRBJ1-2	-	TGTGCCAGCAGCTTACCGGACAATCCCTATGGCTACACCTTC	CASSLPDNPYGYTF
TRBD1	TRBV7-9	TRBJ2-7	once	TGTGCCAGCAGCTCGGTGACAGGGGACTACGAGCAGTACTTC	CASSSVTGDYEQYF
TRBD2	TRBV7-9	TRBJ2-7	-	TGTGCCAGCAGCCCTACTAGCGGGAGATCTTCCTACGAGCAGTACTTC	CASSPTSGRSSYEQYF
TRBD1	TRBV28	TRBJ1-2	-	TGTGCCAGTTGCGACAGGGGCTATGGCTACACCTTC	CASCDRGYGYTF
-	TRBV27	TRBJ1-1	-	TGTGCCAGCAGTTTACACCGCCGGGCGGGCTCTGAAGCTTTCTTT	CASSLHRRAGSEAFF
-	TRBV15	TRBJ1-6	-	TGTGCCACCAGCAGCAGTCTTTCAAGTGGTTCACCCCTCCACTTT	CATSSSLSSGSPLHF